Listed below are T cell receptor beta chains from one sample, sequenced in a study of Graves' ophthalmopathy and Graves' hyperthyroidism. TCRdb called the multiplex PCR reads again in MiXCR, with one record for every CDR3 protein. The table has 680,000 or so distinct CDR3 sequences, about a fifth seen once. The sequenced sample was peripheral blood. These receptor sequences come from a woman between 18 and 29 years old with stable Graves' hyperthyroidism. Some clones in this sample may be carry-over from other donors' samples. The CDR3 runs from the conserved cysteine through the conserved F or W. D genes are given only for firm matches. The size entry is marked missing in some rows and otherwise reads once, few, many or a size class.

CDR3 DNA	CDR3 protein	clone size	J gene	D gene	V gene
TGTGCCAGCAGCCTCACCCCCAACAGGGATGCAGAGACCCAGTACTTC	CASSLTPNRDAETQYF	many	TRBJ2-5	-	TRBV7-7
TGTGCCAGCAGTGATCTGACAGGGTTGGGTCAGCCCCAGCATTTT	CASSDLTGLGQPQHF	few	TRBJ1-5	TRBD1	TRBV2
TGCAGTGCTACGGACAGGGGGCCTGAAGGCTACACCTTC	CSATDRGPEGYTF	many	TRBJ1-2	TRBD1	TRBV20-1
TGTGCCAGCTCTAGGGGGTACTACGAGCAGTACTTC	CASSRGYYEQYF	many	TRBJ2-7	-	TRBV28
TGTGCCAGCAGCTCCCGGGACAGGGGGGAGGGGACTGAAGCTTTCTTT	CASSSRDRGEGTEAFF	-	TRBJ1-1	TRBD1	TRBV5-4
TGTGCCAGCAAACAAGGGGGAGAGGAGCAGTACTTC	CASKQGGEEQYF	-	TRBJ2-7	-	TRBV2
TGTGCCAGCAGCCAAGACCTCCGGGACGTTGGGGGAAACACCATATATTTT	CASSQDLRDVGGNTIYF	-	TRBJ1-3	-	TRBV3-1
TGTGCCAGTAGTAGAACAGGACCAGCCAAAAACATTCAGTACTTC	CASSRTGPAKNIQYF	many	TRBJ2-4	-	TRBV19
TGTGCCATCAGTGAGTCGGGGGACAGGGGAGGGCCATGGGACTACGAGCAGTACTTC	CAISESGDRGGPWDYEQYF	-	TRBJ2-7	TRBD1	TRBV10-3
TGTGCCAGCAGTAGATCTGGGAGTTGGGAGACCCAGTACTTC	CASSRSGSWETQYF	many	TRBJ2-5	-	TRBV2
TGTGCCAGCAGTACCCCCGGGGGGGCCGTGTACGAGCAGTACTTC	CASSTPGGAVYEQYF	many	TRBJ2-7	TRBD2	TRBV27
TGTGCCAGCAGTGGGGAGGGCCATCAGCCCCAGCATTTT	CASSGEGHQPQHF	many	TRBJ1-5	-	TRBV2
TGTGCCATCAGTGAGTCGAATAGCGGAGGGGGCGAGCAGTACTTC	CAISESNSGGGEQYF	many	TRBJ2-7	-	TRBV10-3
TGTGCCTGGATGCCGGGAGTGAGTTACGAGCAGTACTTC	CAWMPGVSYEQYF	many	TRBJ2-7	-	TRBV30
TGTGCCAGCAGGGAAACTAGCGGGAGGGCCCACGAGCAGTACTTC	CASRETSGRAHEQYF	many	TRBJ2-7	TRBD2	TRBV2
TGTGCCAGCAGTGGGGCCCGGCGGGAGACCCAGTACTTC	CASSGARRETQYF	-	TRBJ2-5	-	TRBV6-1
TGTGCCAGCAGTGACTGGCAGGGGAACACTGAAGCTTTCTTT	CASSDWQGNTEAFF	many	TRBJ1-1	-	TRBV6-1
TGCAGTGCTCCACCGGGCCTAAGGGAAGAGACCCAGTACTTC	CSAPPGLREETQYF	-	TRBJ2-5	-	TRBV20-1
TGTGCCAGCAGTTCACTAGCGGGGGAGATCTACGAGCAGTACTTC	CASSSLAGEIYEQYF	many	TRBJ2-7	TRBD2	TRBV6-5
TGTGCCAGCAGCCAAGACGGCAATCAGCCCCAGCATTTT	CASSQDGNQPQHF	many	TRBJ1-5	-	TRBV4-3
TGTGCCAGCAGCGGGACAGGGGTTACCTATGGCTACACCTTC	CASSGTGVTYGYTF	many	TRBJ1-2	TRBD1	TRBV12-3/TRBV12-4
TGTGCCAGCAGTTTAACAGGCGGCGGGTTCTACGAGCAGTACTTC	CASSLTGGGFYEQYF	-	TRBJ2-7	-	TRBV28
TGTGCCACCAGCAGAGATCTGGGGACAGGGGGCTACTATGGCTACACCTTC	CATSRDLGTGGYYGYTF	many	TRBJ1-2	TRBD1	TRBV15
TGTGCCAGCAGCCTAGGACAGGAAGCTTTCTTT	CASSLGQEAFF	many	TRBJ1-1	-	TRBV28
TGTGCCTGGAGTATGGCTCTCGAGCAGTACTTC	CAWSMALEQYF	many	TRBJ2-7	-	TRBV30
TGCAGCGTTGAGACGGTCTCCTACGAGCAGTACTTC	CSVETVSYEQYF	few	TRBJ2-7	-	TRBV29-1
TGTGCCAGTCGGGACTCCGATCTGAACACTGAAGCTTTCTTT	CASRDSDLNTEAFF	few	TRBJ1-1	-	TRBV2
TGTGCCAGCAGTTCTAGCGGGATAGGGGAAGAGACCCAGTACTTC	CASSSSGIGEETQYF	-	TRBJ2-5	TRBD2	TRBV12-3/TRBV12-4
TGTGCTAGTGGCCTCTCCGTTGGGGGATGGGAGACCCAGTACTTC	CASGLSVGGWETQYF	-	TRBJ2-5	-	TRBV12-5
TGCGCCAGCAGCGGGAGGGACACCGGGGAGCTGTTTTTT	CASSGRDTGELFF	medium-sized	TRBJ2-2	TRBD2	TRBV10-2
TGCGCCAGCAGTTCCGGGACCACCTACGAGCAGTACTTC	CASSSGTTYEQYF	many	TRBJ2-7	-	TRBV5-1
TGTGCTAGCAGTTTAACTGATCACGAGCAGTACTTC	CASSLTDHEQYF	many	TRBJ2-7	-	TRBV12-3/TRBV12-4
TGTGCCATCAGTGCTTCGGGACAAATGAACACTGAAGCTTTCTTT	CAISASGQMNTEAFF	few	TRBJ1-1	-	TRBV10-3
TGTGCCAGCAGCTCGAGGGAGAACACTGAAGCTTTCTTT	CASSSRENTEAFF	many	TRBJ1-1	-	TRBV11-2
TGTGCCAGCAGTGAAGCGTGGTCGGTCCTGGATGGCTATGGCTACACCTTC	CASSEAWSVLDGYGYTF	many	TRBJ1-2	-	TRBV6-1
TGTGCCTGGAAGGGGAACACTGAAGCTTTCTTT	CAWKGNTEAFF	many	TRBJ1-1	-	TRBV30
TGCGCCAGCAGCCAAAGCTATCGGAACTCCTACGAGCAGTACTTC	CASSQSYRNSYEQYF	many	TRBJ2-7	-	TRBV4-1
TGTGCCAGCAGGGTGACAGGGATTAACTATGGCTACACCTTC	CASRVTGINYGYTF	few	TRBJ1-2	TRBD1	TRBV11-2
TGTGCCAGCAGCTTACAGATGAGCTCCTACGAGCAGTACTTC	CASSLQMSSYEQYF	-	TRBJ2-7	-	TRBV7-8
TGCGCCAGCAGCCCGACTATAAGCTACGAGCAGTACTTC	CASSPTISYEQYF	-	TRBJ2-7	-	TRBV4-1
TGTGCCTGGAGTGGTTTCGGGGGCGATATCGCTGAAGCTTTCTTT	CAWSGFGGDIAEAFF	-	TRBJ1-1	-	TRBV30
TGTGCCAGCAGCCACCACAGGGATTACCCGACTCACTATGGCTACACCTTC	CASSHHRDYPTHYGYTF	many	TRBJ1-2	-	TRBV6-2/TRBV6-3
TGCGCCAGCAGCCAAAGGCCGACAGCTGCTGGAAACACCATATATTTT	CASSQRPTAAGNTIYF	few	TRBJ1-3	-	TRBV4-1
TGTGCCAGCAGCCTAACAGGGGACACTGAAGCTTCCTTT	CASSLTGDTEASF	many	TRBJ1-1	TRBD1	TRBV14
TGTGCCAGCAGTTCCACAAGATATGACAGGCGACTGGGCTACACCTTC	CASSSTRYDRRLGYTF	-	TRBJ1-2	-	TRBV6-2/TRBV6-3
TGTGCCATCAGGAGCGCGGGGGAAGAGACCCAGTACTTC	CAIRSAGEETQYF	few	TRBJ2-5	TRBD2	TRBV10-3